This is a list of T cell receptor beta chains from one sample in a study of identical twins. MiXCR, applied by TCRdb to the 5' RACE reads, yields one record per CDR3 protein. The data contain some 1,600,000 distinct CDR3 sequences, around 29% of them singletons. Material: cord blood. The source of these receptors is a newborn girl in good health. Both conserved end residues are part of each CDR3. A D gene is named only where the DNA matches it firmly. Only some rows state a clone size, as once, few, many or a class for expanded clones.

d_gene	v_gene	j_gene	abundance	CDR3nt	CDR3aa
-	TRBV4-1	TRBJ2-3	-	TGCGCCAGCAGCCAAGTGACGGCTAGCATGAGAGTTACGCAGTATTTT	CASSQVTASMRVTQYF
TRBD1	TRBV9	TRBJ2-3	few	TGTGCCAGCAGCGTAGGGGGACAGGTCCAGGGCACAGATACGCAGTATTTT	CASSVGGQVQGTDTQYF
TRBD1	TRBV7-9	TRBJ2-4	-	TGTGCCAGCAGCTCACTGGACAGGGGACTAGCCAAAAACATTCAGTACTTC	CASSSLDRGLAKNIQYF
-	TRBV20-1	TRBJ2-5	few	TGCAGTGCTAGACGTGGGCCCGGAGAGACCCAGTACTTC	CSARRGPGETQYF
TRBD1	TRBV28	TRBJ1-2	-	TGTGCCAGCAGTTTCAGAGGACAGGGCTACTATGGCTACACCTTC	CASSFRGQGYYGYTF
-	TRBV13	TRBJ2-7	-	TGTGCCAGCAGCCCGGTCGGGGGAGAGGGCTACGAGCAGTACTTC	CASSPVGGEGYEQYF
-	TRBV5-6	TRBJ2-3	few	TGTGCCAGCAGCTTGGAGTGGGGGCAGGGTAGCACAGATACGCAGTATTTT	CASSLEWGQGSTDTQYF
-	TRBV28	TRBJ2-1	-	TGTGCCAGCAGTTTAGAGTACAGGTTTTACAATGAGCAGTTCTTC	CASSLEYRFYNEQFF
TRBD2	TRBV2	TRBJ2-1	-	TGTGCCAGCCCCCCGGTAGCGGGAGGCTCCTACAATGAGCAGTTCTTC	CASPPVAGGSYNEQFF
-	TRBV7-9	TRBJ1-1	-	TGTGCCAGCAGCTTATGGGTTACAGGCCTGGGGACTGAAGCTTTCTTT	CASSLWVTGLGTEAFF
-	TRBV27	TRBJ1-5	few	TGTGCCAGCAGCCCTAGTTTGAATCAGCCCCAGCATTTT	CASSPSLNQPQHF
TRBD2	TRBV7-2	TRBJ2-7	many	TGTGCCAGCAGCTTGTATCTAGCGGGGTCCTACGAGCAGTACTTC	CASSLYLAGSYEQYF
TRBD1	TRBV12-3/TRBV12-4	TRBJ1-2	few	TGTGCCAGCAGTGGACAGGGTTCTACCTATGGCTACACCTTC	CASSGQGSTYGYTF
-	TRBV11-2	TRBJ2-1	-	TGTGCCAGCAGCCCCGTCCCATCCTTGAACGCTGAGCAGTTCTTC	CASSPVPSLNAEQFF
-	TRBV6-5	TRBJ2-3	-	TGTGCCAGCAGTTACGGTGGGTTTGGCACAGATACGCAGTATTTT	CASSYGGFGTDTQYF
TRBD1	TRBV7-8	TRBJ1-5	-	TGTGCCAGCTCAATTGACAGGGGCCTACTTAGCAATCAGCCCCAGCATTTT	CASSIDRGLLSNQPQHF
-	TRBV15	TRBJ2-1	-	TGTGCCACCAGCAGAGGAGTAGGGCATGAGCAGTTCTTC	CATSRGVGHEQFF
-	TRBV20-1	TRBJ2-1	-	TGCAGTGATACGTCGGACAATGAGCAGTTCTTC	CSDTSDNEQFF
-	TRBV5-1	TRBJ2-1	-	TGCGCCAGCAGCCACGACTGGGCCTACAATGAGCAGTTCTTC	CASSHDWAYNEQFF
-	TRBV7-6	TRBJ2-3	few	TGTGCCAGCAGCGCCCCCTTTAGCACAGATACGCAGTATTTT	CASSAPFSTDTQYF
TRBD1	TRBV6-2/TRBV6-3	TRBJ2-2	-	TGTGCCAGCAGTTACTCTCGATCAGGGGGCCCGAACACCGGGGAGCTGTTTTTT	CASSYSRSGGPNTGELFF
-	TRBV14	TRBJ1-1	-	TGTGCCAGCAGCCAATTCCGGAACACTGAAGCTTTCTTT	CASSQFRNTEAFF
-	TRBV2	TRBJ2-3	-	TGTGCCAGCAGTGGATCGGGGAGTCATACGCAGTATTTT	CASSGSGSHTQYF
-	TRBV29-1	TRBJ2-1	-	TGCAGCGTATGCCGGGACGGTGGGGACAATGAGCAGTTCTTC	CSVCRDGGDNEQFF
-	TRBV14	TRBJ2-4	few	TGTGCCAGCAGCGGGACCGCGCGCAATCTAGCCAAAAACATTCAGTACTTC	CASSGTARNLAKNIQYF
-	TRBV20-1	TRBJ2-1	-	TGCAGTGCTAGTCAGGGCGGGCCAGCCTACAATGAGCAGTTCTTC	CSASQGGPAYNEQFF
TRBD2	TRBV5-1	TRBJ2-7	many	TGCGCCAGCAGCGTCGGGGGGTTCCCCTCCTACGAGCAGTACTTC	CASSVGGFPSYEQYF
-	TRBV5-1	TRBJ2-2	-	TGCGCCAGCAGCGCCAGCAGGGGTGGCGGGGAGCTGTTTTTT	CASSASRGGGELFF
-	TRBV7-9	TRBJ2-7	few	TGTGCCAGCAGCTTAGCGCTGGGCCAGGGCTACGAGCAGTACTTC	CASSLALGQGYEQYF
-	TRBV5-1	TRBJ1-6	-	TGCGCCAGCAGCTCTCAGGGGAGGGATAATTCACCCCTCCACTTT	CASSSQGRDNSPLHF
-	TRBV7-2	TRBJ2-4	-	TGTGCCAGCAGCTTATCCAGGGACCTCCTAGCCAAAAACATTCAGTACTTC	CASSLSRDLLAKNIQYF
TRBD2	TRBV20-1	TRBJ2-1	-	TGCAGTGCCTTAGCGGGTCACTACAATGAGCAGTTCTTC	CSALAGHYNEQFF
-	TRBV5-1	TRBJ2-5	few	TGCGCCAGCAGCTTACGAGGGTCTAGGACCCAGTACTTC	CASSLRGSRTQYF
-	TRBV20-1	TRBJ1-2	few	TGCAGTGCTAGGTCGGGAGAGTTGCCCGCTAACTATGGCTACACCTTC	CSARSGELPANYGYTF
-	TRBV4-1	TRBJ2-4	-	TGCGCCAGCAGCCGAGAGGGATCGGGCAAAAACATTCAGTACTTC	CASSREGSGKNIQYF
-	TRBV13	TRBJ1-2	-	TGTGCCAGCAGCCCCCAACGGGACATCTATGGCTACACCTTC	CASSPQRDIYGYTF
-	TRBV28	TRBJ2-3	-	TGTGCCAGCCGTCCCGGGACATTTTCAGATACGCAGTATTTT	CASRPGTFSDTQYF
-	TRBV12-3/TRBV12-4	TRBJ2-2	many	TGCGCCAGCAGCGGGACAGGGAACACCGGGGAGCTGTTTTTT	CASSGTGNTGELFF
TRBD1	TRBV12-5	TRBJ2-1	few	TGTGCTAGTGGTTTGGTACTCGGAACACAGGGGAATGGGCAGTTCTTC	CASGLVLGTQGNGQFF
-	TRBV28	TRBJ2-7	-	TGTGCCAGCAGGGCGTCCCCCACCTACGAGCAGTACTTC	CASRASPTYEQYF
TRBD2	TRBV7-2	TRBJ2-1	-	TGTGCCAGCAGCGTAACTAGGACTAGCCCCGACCTCACCAATGAGCAGTTCTTC	CASSVTRTSPDLTNEQFF
-	TRBV12-3/TRBV12-4	TRBJ1-6	-	TGTGCCAGCAGTTCCCGGGACGGCGGGAATTCACCCCTCCACTTT	CASSSRDGGNSPLHF
-	TRBV14	TRBJ2-4	-	TGTGCCAGCAGCCAAGATCTGGGGGGACTAGCCAAAAACATTCAGTACTTC	CASSQDLGGLAKNIQYF
-	TRBV5-1	TRBJ2-5	many	TGCGCCAGCAGCTTGAGGATCGGCGAGACCCAGTACTTC	CASSLRIGETQYF
-	TRBV2	TRBJ2-7	few	TGTGCCAGCATAAAGGGACTCCTAACCTACGAGCAGTACTTC	CASIKGLLTYEQYF
-	TRBV12-3/TRBV12-4	TRBJ1-1	-	TGTGCCAGCAGGGACTACCTGAACACTGAAGCTTTCTTT	CASRDYLNTEAFF
-	TRBV21-1	TRBJ2-7	few	TGTGCCAGCACTAGGACTAGCGGGGGGGTGAAAGAGCAGTACTTC	CASTRTSGGVKEQYF
TRBD1	TRBV6-2/TRBV6-3	TRBJ1-5	-	TGTGCCAGACAGGGACAGGGGGCTAATCAGCCCCAGCATTTT	CARQGQGANQPQHF
-	TRBV4-2	TRBJ1-5	few	TGTGCCAGCAGCGAAACGGGGAGAGACCGGCATTTT	CASSETGRDRHF
-	TRBV11-2	TRBJ2-7	few	TGTGCCAGCAGCTTAGGCCCAGGACTGACCTACGAGCAGTACTTC	CASSLGPGLTYEQYF
-	TRBV24-1	TRBJ2-7	-	TGTGCCACCAGTGATCCAGACAGCCAGACCTACAATGAGCAGTACTTC	CATSDPDSQTYNEQYF
-	TRBV15	TRBJ2-6	-	TGTGCCACCGAAAGGGGGGGAAGTGGGGCCAACGTCCTGACTTTC	CATERGGSGANVLTF
TRBD1	TRBV27	TRBJ1-2	many	TGTGCCAGCAGTCCCCTGACAGGGGGCCTGAACTATGGCTACACCTTC	CASSPLTGGLNYGYTF
-	TRBV7-2	TRBJ1-4	few	TGTGCCAGCAGCCCCCTTGGCGGGGGCGCGAATGAAAAACTGTTTTTT	CASSPLGGGANEKLFF
TRBD2	TRBV28	TRBJ2-7	-	TGTGCCAGCAGTTTATGCTGGGCGGGAGGATTCTCCTACGAGCAGTACTTC	CASSLCWAGGFSYEQYF
-	TRBV13	TRBJ2-3	few	TGTGCCAGCAGTCCACTCCCGGGGGCAGATACGCAGTATTTT	CASSPLPGADTQYF
TRBD1	TRBV12-3/TRBV12-4	TRBJ2-7	-	TGTGCCAGCAGCGCCAGGGGGCTGCTTTCCTACGAGCAGTACTTC	CASSARGLLSYEQYF
-	TRBV4-1	TRBJ1-4	-	TGCGCCAGCAGCCAGCACACAGGGGAAAAACTGTTTTTT	CASSQHTGEKLFF
-	TRBV20-1	TRBJ2-3	few	TGCAGTGCTAGGCGGGTAGCCAACACAGATACGCAGTATTTT	CSARRVANTDTQYF